This T cell receptor beta chain was identified during a study of cytomegalovirus exposure and HLA in healthy donors (dated 2017 in TCRdb). Context from the whole study: An earlier analysis of 587 of the donors reported around 280 Gb of sequence data and around 120 million unique TCR beta sequences obtained from about 179 million T cells. Roughly five DR-DQ haplotypes were handled as single units for association and clustering because linkage in the cohort was strong. All discovery cohort repertoires had been generated using a single sequencing platform. An earlier analysis of about 600 of the donors used high-throughput TCR beta sequencing to judge whether each TCR beta V gene segment behaved as functional or pseudogenic. An early release covering more than 500 HLA-typed donors comprised approximately 300 gigabases of sequencing data and some 79 million unique TCR sequences. The study aimed to test whether signatures of past pathogen exposure could be identified by cataloging public T cell receptors. A later analysis re-analyzed previously published TCR beta repertoires from about 600 donors and added high-resolution HLA genotyping to study TCR occurrence patterns. The number of typed donors differed by locus: about 620-640 for A, B, C, DRB1 and DQB1; some 500 for DQA1; approximately 600 for DPA1; and around 450 for DPB1. Across 300 to 400 genotyped donors of the cohort, an average of roughly 250,000 unique TCR beta nucleotide sequences per donor were sequenced, and around 19% of those sequences were non-productive. Using immunosequencing, the study profiled T cell repertoires from about 620 subjects and related those repertoires to cytomegalovirus serostatus. Rather than using new phenotypic data, the later analysis identified candidate immune exposures from TCR beta sequences and from how often those sequences occurred across donors. Besides the first cohort of 666 subjects, a separate validation cohort made up of over 95 different subjects was used. A later genetic analysis took genome-wide SNP genotypes for 398 of the 666 donors and used that subset as a discovery cohort. HLA typing covered class I and class II loci at four-digit resolution. Of the roughly 400 genotyped donors, around 81% fell in the genetic ancestry cluster associated with self-reported Caucasian donors. To predict cytomegalovirus infection status, the study brought together high-throughput TCR immunosequencing, statistical association of individual TCRs with disease status, and machine learning. Donor age, sex, ethnicity and CMV serostatus were compiled alongside the repertoire data.

Taken from the germline V gene, the CDR1 and CDR2 loops are MGHDK and SYGVNS. The CDR3 goes from the cysteine to the phenylalanine over 15 residues. Only CDR3 DNA is held: 45 bases, read in frame from base 1. At the junction V is shortened by 1 base and J by 4 bases; bases outside the gene matches: 4. Details on this clone: It has no known antigen specificity.

Results and caveats for the whole study, not just this receptor: V-gene and J-gene trimming of TCR beta chains was associated with a missense DCLRE1C variant in a later genetic analysis, and the association was replicated in an independent cohort. When HLA alleles, especially DR and DQ, strongly co-occurred, TCR associations were difficult to assign to individual alleles. Because the 87-base-pair reads could not distinguish some IMGT-functional V segments, including TRBV6-2 and TRBV6-3, those segments were excluded. In an earlier analysis of some 550 of the donors, most TCR beta V segments were observed in productive rearrangements about 87% or about 30% of the time, broadly matching IMGT annotations. Cytomegalovirus status was reported to be diagnosed by the classifier with high specificity and sensitivity in both the original and validation cohorts. Because some donors lacked HLA typing at each locus, the association tests relied only on the typed subset. A later genetic analysis reported fewer N-insertions in productive TCRs among donors in an Asian-associated ancestry cluster than the approximately 670-donor mean. The cohort was sequenced for TCR beta chains only, and without alpha or paired-chain data the features that could be detected were limited. Most CMV-associated TCR beta chains appeared to be HLA-restricted in a later analysis, and the HLA associations seemed to be driven largely by CMV exposure. A further reported finding was that TCR beta sequences accurately predicted the HLA-A and HLA-B alleles for most subjects in the first cohort. Presence/absence analyses assumed roughly uniform sequencing depth across donors, an assumption that may not hold. A total of around 150 TCR beta chains were listed by the study as associated with cytomegalovirus. A later analysis reported that several top co-occurrence clusters appeared linked to parvovirus B19, influenza, CMV and Epstein-Barr virus. Most TCR sequences were seen in very few donors, while some public TCRs were found in many individuals. The only immune exposure information available for the cohort was CMV serostatus. In vitro tests confirmed that a few of the cytomegalovirus-associated TCR beta chains recognize cytomegalovirus antigens. According to a later analysis, TCR association rates differed among HLA loci, with DRB1 alleles showing the most associated TCRs and HLA-C alleles showing the fewest. The authors suggested that the approach could potentially be extended to other disease states and immunological phenotypes. In a later analysis, more than 15,000 TCR beta sequences were associated with specific HLA alleles at a false discovery rate of 0.05. Because counts were too low, roughly 18 rarely observed V segments, including chromosome 9 orphons, were left out of the earlier analysis of about 500 of the donors. The sequencing pipeline was judged likely to have produced a cluster of highly shared sequence variants as a technical artifact. Correlated functional status among segregating V segments might be attributable to linkage disequilibrium, but an unknown experimental factor could not be ruled out. In a later analysis, HLA-associated TCR beta chains showed more clonal expansion and lower generation probabilities than non-associated chains that were equally common.

Libraries were prepared through the immunoSEQ multiplex PCR assay. The multiplex PCR relied on a mix of 60 forward primers for TCR Vbeta segments and 13 reverse primers for TCR Jbeta segments. Amplification of the CDR3 region of rearranged TCR beta genes was performed with a multiplex PCR assay on genomic DNA. On the Illumina HiSeq System, the amplified TCR beta libraries were sequenced as 87-base-pair reads. The study's processing was this. In a later analysis, 80 million or so unique TCR beta chains were counted across the 650 to 750 repertoires, and approximately 11 million of these chains were shared by at least two donors. Raw reads were error-corrected and collapsed into unique sequences by a nearest-neighbor algorithm in which closely related sequences were merged to remove PCR and sequencing errors. CDR3 sequences were aligned to IMGT reference sequences to assign V, D and J gene segments. For a sequence to be retained, a match of at least six nucleotides was required to both a V gene segment and a J gene segment. Rearrangements were called productive when the CDR3 lacked stop codons and stayed in frame with V and J; all others were non-productive. Following IMGT convention, CDR3 was defined as the stretch from the second conserved V-encoded cysteine to the conserved J-encoded phenylalanine. The earlier analysis of about 640 of the donors excluded any sequence lacking an unambiguous match to a single V gene segment. An earlier analysis of 587 of the donors classified V segments as functional when productive rearrangements were above 56.7% and as segregating when the standard deviation between donors was above 5%. A statistical classification framework was built to diagnose cytomegalovirus status from the catalog of TCR beta chain sequences. In a later analysis, V and J genes were assigned by comparing TCR nucleotide sequences against IMGT/GENE-DB human TR gene sequences. The TCRdist pipeline was used in a later analysis to assign CDR3 sequences and most-parsimonious VDJ recombination scenarios. A later analysis defined each TCR beta chain by its CDR3 amino acid sequence plus V-gene family, and excluded reads lacking a unique V-gene family. To address suspected cross-contamination and a sequencing artifact, a later analysis removed a few hundred highly shared, low-generation-probability nucleotide sequences. In a later analysis, a clonal expansion index for each public chain was calculated from normalized within-repertoire ranks of inferred template counts. A later analysis computed generation probabilities with a VDJ recombination model fitted to out-of-frame rearrangements, and checked the results against IGoR. In a later analysis, TCR-TCR, TCR-HLA and TCR-CMV co-occurrence was scored with hypergeometric tests, and a repertoire-size bias correction was applied to TCR pairs. To estimate false discovery rates, a later analysis permuted the HLA or CMV assignments 20 times. A later analysis grouped co-occurring TCRs with DBSCAN, adding TCRdist sequence similarity when clustering within HLA-allele-positive subsets. Co-occurrence clustering excluded repertoires with fewer than 30,000 or more than 120,000 public chains, plus five with anomalous nucleotide sharing. In its TCRdb copy, this immuneACCESS table keeps in-frame sequences only and misses some clones. Where compared with another copy, unresolved V genes explain less than half of these, and the others have no known cause. The V and J calls and clone size come from that table; D and trimming were worked out from the DNA. This sample's table has entries for roughly 120,000 clones. Roughly 2.7% of the sample rests with the top ten.

The cohort comprised 710 or so healthy bone marrow donors. At the time of sampling, all cohort members were nominally healthy, though unrecorded immune exposures were likely present. The donor tested CMV seronegative and was one of the 352 seronegative cohort members. Each donor provided a peripheral blood sample, and peripheral blood mononuclear cells were used for TCR beta sequencing. Genomic DNA was extracted from the blood cell samples with the Qiagen DNeasy Blood Extraction Kit. The sample was PBMCs. The sequence joins TRBV25-1 to TRBJ2-5; TRBD2 agrees with 9 junctional bases. The clonotype originates from a man younger than 40 in good health and CMV-seronegative. The DNA is TGTGCCAGCAGTGAATGGGGGCGGGAGGGAGAGACCCAGTACTTC. Translated, it reads CASSEWGREGETQYF.